These 20 T cell receptor beta chains were all obtained from the same sample, sequenced in a study of graft-versus-host responses after intestinal transplantation. TCRdb keeps only in-frame clones here, not all; method: immunoSEQ multiplex PCR. The sample comprises tens of thousands of clones, just under 95% of which are singletons, and roughly 6.7% rests with the top ten. The sample consisted of bone marrow, taken almost 750 days after intestinal transplantation. Receptors originate from a human patient who received an intestinal transplant, so some T cells may come from the graft donor.

The chain links TRBV27 to TRBJ2-7; 8 bases map to TRBD1. CDR1 and CDR2 (germline): MNHEY, SMNVEV (reference sequence). The CDR3 length is 14 residues. J was trimmed by 4 bases and V by 6 bases; bases with no gene match: 8. The CDR3 is CASSLRQGTYEQYF. Written as DNA, the CDR3 is TGTGCCAGCAGCCTAAGACAGGGGACTTACGAGCAGTACTTC.

The V gene is TRBV13, the J gene TRBJ2-1; D gene unclear. Trimming pared 6 bases from V and 7 bases from J, leaving 7 bases between. CDR3 size: 11 residues. The V gene's germline CDR1 is PRHDT and CDR2 FYEKMQ (reference sequence). The CDR3 protein is CASRRWNEQFF. As DNA, the CDR3 is TGTGCCAGCAGAAGGTGGAATGAGCAGTTCTTC.

This clone was seen a single time. This chain uses TRBV11-2 with TRBJ2-1, with TRBD2 identical over 8 bases. CDR3 length equals 16 residues. Germline-derived CDR1 and CDR2 are SGHAT and FQNNGV. Trimming took 7 bases from V and 5 from J; bases not matched to a gene: 13. The CDR3 DNA sequence: TGTGCCAGCACCCCCCGTGGGACTAGGGGTCACAATGAGCAGTTCTTC. It codes for CASTPRGTRGHNEQFF.

The genes are TRBV7-9 and TRBJ1-4; TRBD1 might be the D (5 bases). Germline V gene lookup returns CDR1 SEHNR and CDR2 FQNEAQ (reference sequence). Trimming removed 8 bases from V and 8 bases from J, with 6 bases in between. This CDR3 is 10 amino acids long. The CDR3 loop is CASEGEKLFF. The CDR3 bases are TGTGCCAGCGAGGGGGAAAAACTGTTTTTT.

V is TRBV28 and J is TRBJ1-4, with D hard to call. The V and J ends lost 6 bases and 8 bases respectively, with 16 bases between them. There are 14 residues in the CDR3. Germline-derived CDR1 and CDR2 are MDHEN and SYDVKM. CDR3 residues: CASRSRESGEKLFF. Written as DNA, the CDR3 is TGTGCCAGCAGATCGAGGGAGTCGGGCGAAAAACTGTTTTTT.

The chain combines TRBV7-2 with TRBJ2-3; D is uncertain. Germline loops: CDR1 SGHTA, CDR2 FQGNSA. The CDR3 consists of 15 residues. Trimming removed 5 bases from V and 2 bases from J, with 14 bases in between. As DNA, the CDR3 is TGTGCCAGCAGCCACGGGCTAAGGAACACAGATACGCAGTATTTT. Translation gives CASSHGLRNTDTQYF. Looking up the rest from reference TRBV7-2 and TRBJ2-3 gives the full variable domain: GAGVSQSPSNKVTEKGKDVELRCDPISGHTALYWYRQSLGQGLEFLIYFQGNSAPDKSGLPSDRFSAERTGGSVSTLTIQRTQQEDSAVYLCASSHGLRNTDTQYFGPGTRLTVL.

J is TRBJ1-4 and V is TRBV7-2; D ambiguous. Trimming shortened V by 5 bases and J by 8 bases, and 12 bases separated the two germline ends. This CDR3 region has 13 residues. Germline V CDR1 and CDR2: SGHTA, FQGNSA. For the CDR3, the DNA is TGTGCCAGCAGCGCGCTCCCTGGGGAAAAACTGTTTTTT. Amino acids: CASSALPGEKLFF.

This clone was counted only a few times. The chain is built from TRBV25-1 and TRBJ1-6; the match to TRBD1 covers 9 bases. The CDR3 has 14 residues. The V gene's germline CDR1 is MGHDK and CDR2 SYGVNS. V was clipped by 4 bases and J by 5 bases; unmatched bases: 0. CDR3 sequence reads: CASSGDRDNSPLHF. The CDR3 DNA follows: TGTGCCAGCAGTGGGGACAGGGATAATTCACCCCTCCACTTT.

This clone was observed once. The gene calls are TRBV9 and TRBJ1-1; 8 bases are a match to TRBD1. Germline V lookup: CDR1 SGDLS, CDR2 YYNGEE. Germline trimming cut 4 bases from V and 6 bases from J; bases unmatched to any gene: 14. The CDR3 runs 16 residues. The CDR3 spells CASSPQPGRGLSEAFF. The CDR3 bases are TGTGCCAGCAGCCCACAGCCTGGCAGGGGGCTATCTGAAGCTTTCTTT.

This rearrangement joins TRBV9 to TRBJ2-1; either TRBD1 or TRBD2 may supply D (5 bases each). V was trimmed by 4 bases and J by 8 bases, leaving 19 bases between them. In germline, CDR1 is SGDLS, CDR2 YYNGEE. CDR3 size: 15 residues. DNA of the CDR3: TGTGCCAGCAGCCAATCAGGGTCCGACGGGGATGAGCAGTTCTTC. Protein: CASSQSGSDGDEQFF.

A single count supports this clone. This chain joins TRBV5-1 and TRBJ2-1; 10 positions agree with TRBD2. The CDR3 totals 16 residues. Per the germline V gene, CDR1 is SGHRS and CDR2 is YFSETQ. V was pared by 5 bases and J by 2 bases, with 7 bases of the junction left unmatched. CDR3 sequence reads: CASRKAGGGAYNEQFF. CDR3 sequence (DNA): TGCGCCAGCAGGAAAGCGGGAGGGGGGGCCTACAATGAGCAGTTCTTC.

This chain links TRBV5-4 with TRBJ2-5; D might be TRBD1 (6 bases). The DNA matches TRBJ2-7 better at its end, which makes the J call doubtful. Germline CDR1 reads SGHNT; CDR2 reads YYREEE (reference sequence). The CDR3 totals 14 residues. DNA of the CDR3: TGTGCCAGCAGCAAGGACAGTAGCTCCTACGAGCAGTACTTC. The encoded protein is CASSKDSSSYEQYF.

The chain employs TRBV4-1 and TRBJ2-3, with a possible D match to TRBD1 (5 bases). Trimming removed 1 base at V and 4 bases at J, with 18 bases between. The CDR3 runs 17 residues. Germline CDR1 and CDR2: MGHRA and YSYEKL. CDR3 sequence reads: CASSQGELGLGSDTQYF. CDR3 bases: TGCGCCAGCAGCCAAGGCGAACTGGGGCTCGGGTCAGATACGCAGTATTTT.

The chain uses TRBV5-1 and TRBJ2-7; D possibly corresponds to TRBD1 (6 bases). The V end lost 3 bases, the J end lost 3 bases, and 16 bases lay between the germline ends. Germline lookup yields CDR1 SGHRS and CDR2 YFSETQ. The CDR3 extends over 15 amino acids. The CDR3 DNA is TGCGCCAGCAGCTCTTCAGGGACACCGAACTACGAGCAGTACTTC. Translated, it gives CASSSSGTPNYEQYF.

The rearrangement uses TRBV7-6 and TRBJ2-7, with 8 bases lining up with TRBD2. V lost 2 bases to trimming and J lost 3 bases; unmatched junction nucleotides: 24. In germline, CDR1 is SGHVS, CDR2 FNYEAQ. The CDR3 is 21 residues long. Here the CDR3 DNA reads TGTGCCAGCAGCTTACGGGCCTGGGGGGCAGCGGGGGTGTCAGAAGTCTACGAGCAGTACTTC. Translated, it gives CASSLRAWGAAGVSEVYEQYF.

V usage is TRBV28 and J usage is TRBJ2-7, with 10 positions matching TRBD1. V shed 5 bases, J shed 2 bases, and the junction held 3 bases outside the gene matches. Germline CDR1 MDHEN, CDR2 SYDVKM. The CDR3 loop spans 14 amino acids. CDR3 in amino acids: CASSLGTGAYEQYF. DNA of the CDR3: TGTGCCAGCAGTCTTGGGACAGGGGCCTACGAGCAGTACTTC.

The V and J genes are TRBV6-5 and TRBJ1-3; D perhaps matches TRBD1 (5 bases). Germline values: CDR1 MNHEY, CDR2 SVGAGI. The CDR3 consists of 15 residues. V lost 0 bases to trimming and J lost 2 bases, with 8 bases between them. The CDR3 loop is CASSYSEGPGNTIYF. The DNA for the CDR3 is TGTGCCAGCAGTTACTCGGAGGGGCCTGGAAACACCATATATTTT.

This chain uses TRBV7-3 with TRBJ2-1; 7 nucleotides line up with TRBD2. In germline, CDR1 is SGHTA, CDR2 FQGTGA. The CDR3 has 15 amino acids. J lost 8 bases, V lost 1 base, and 8 bases had no gene match. CDR3 sequence reads: CASSLIRRGIHEQFF. As DNA, the CDR3 is TGTGCCAGCAGCTTAATTAGGCGGGGGATCCATGAGCAGTTCTTC.

For this clone: Germline is not matched at one junction end, which may reflect a read error. The chain recombines TRBV7-6 with TRBJ1-2; D not certain. The CDR3 runs 11 residues. Germline V gives CDR1 SGHVS, CDR2 FNYEAQ. The CDR3 loop reads CASSTRGSLDF. In DNA form, the CDR3 reads TGTGCCAGCAGCACCCGCGGTAGTTTAGACTTC.

V usage is TRBV4-1 and J usage is TRBJ2-1; D possibly corresponds to TRBD2 (5 bases). This CDR3 has 12 residues. V lost 4 bases and J lost 7, with 8 bases in between. Germline V gene lookup returns CDR1 MGHRA and CDR2 YSYEKL. The CDR3 nucleotides read TGCGCCAGCAGCCTGCTAGCAAATGAGCAGTTCTTC. Protein sequence: CASSLLANEQFF.